This T cell receptor (beta chain) was captured by sequencing in a study of blood T cell repertoires in COVID-19. How the authors handled the data: Researchers report that nucleated cell counts were estimated from reference gene primer amplification. Sequencing used immunoSEQ multiplex PCR; TCRdb keeps in-frame clones, though not all of them. That table is the source of V, J and clone size, and D and trimming were worked out from the DNA. The sample records about 53,000 clones, around nine tenths being singletons. This clone was detected a few times. Germline V CDR1 and CDR2: LNHNV, YYDKDF (reference sequence). This CDR3 has 17 amino acids. V was clipped by 1 base and J by 7 bases, with 20 bases between them.

This chain connects TRBV15 to TRBJ1-5, with D perhaps TRBD1 (5 bases). Source material: peripheral blood. The TCR sequence derives from a man aged 50 or older with acute or convalescent COVID-19. CDR3 region: CATSRVVFRQGHQPQHF. As DNA, the CDR3 is TGTGCCACCAGCAGAGTCGTATTTAGGCAGGGCCACCAGCCCCAGCATTTT.